This passage covers 26 T cell receptor beta chains from one sample sequenced in a study of T-cell reconstitution after alpha-beta-depleted transplantation in children. Library preparation (for TCRbeta) was performed with unique molecular identifiers. TCRdb re-analysed the PCR reads in MiXCR, keeping a single row per CDR3 protein. The sample has hundreds of thousands of distinct CDR3 sequences, around 13% seen once. The source material was PBMCs, sampled before TCRalphabeta/CD19-depleted stem cell transplant. The origin of the receptors is a girl aged 2-15 years with congenital amegakaryocytic thrombocytopenia, due to receive a stem cell transplant.

This clonotype was recorded many times. CDR3 in DNA: TGCGCCAGCAGCTTGGGCAGGAGGGACACTGAAGCTTTCTTT. Translated: CASSLGRRDTEAFF. The J gene is TRBJ1-1, the V gene TRBV5-1; D ambiguous. From germline, CDR1 is SGHRS and CDR2 YFSETQ. The CDR3 is 14 amino acids. V lost 0 bases and J lost 3, with 9 bases in between.

The sample holds many counts of this clonotype. The chain employs TRBV29-1 and TRBJ1-1, with D hard to call. Germline V gene data show CDR1 as SQVTM and CDR2 as ANQGSEA. The CDR3 is 14 residues long. Trimming pared 5 bases from V and 1 base from J, leaving 14 bases between. The CDR3: CSVSGTLQNTEAFF. CDR3 sequence (DNA): TGCAGCGTTTCTGGCACACTTCAGAACACTGAAGCTTTCTTT. Based on the CDR3 plus reference TRBV29-1 and TRBJ1-1, the full variable domain is SAVISQKPSRDICQRGTSLTIQCQVDSQVTMMFWYRQQPGQSLTLIATANQGSEATYESGFVIDKFPISRPNLTFSTLTVSNMSPEDSSIYLCSVSGTLQNTEAFFGQGTRLTVV.

This clonotype has only a few counts. This rearrangement joins TRBV5-1 to TRBJ2-5; 13 bases map to TRBD2. CDR3 length: 18 residues. Trimming took 4 bases from V and 5 from J; bases not matched to a gene: 14. CDR1 is SGHRS, CDR2 YFSETQ, per germline. The DNA for the CDR3 is TGCGCCAGCAGCACCCGGACTAGCGGGAGAAATTTGCAGGAGACCCAGTACTTC. Its protein product is CASSTRTSGRNLQETQYF.

The chain couples TRBV20-1 to TRBJ2-1; TRBD2 aligns across 9 bases. CDR1 is DFQATT, CDR2 SNEGSKA, per germline (reference sequence). This CDR3 is 17 amino acids long. After removal of 7 bases from V and 0 bases from J, the junction contained 13 bases not matched to a gene. CDR3 in DNA: TGCAGTGTGGATTCGTCGGCTAGCGGGACCTCCTACAATGAGCAGTTCTTC. Encoded protein: CSVDSSASGTSYNEQFF.

This rearrangement joins TRBV25-1 to TRBJ1-1; a weak D match, TRBD1 (5 bases). The CDR3 loop spans 14 amino acids. Trimming cost V 8 bases and J 3 bases, with 16 bases left between them. Germline lookup yields CDR1 MGHDK and CDR2 SYGVNS. The CDR3 loop reads CASGPPRGDTEAFF. The DNA for the CDR3 is TGTGCCAGCGGCCCGCCTCGGGGGGACACTGAAGCTTTCTTT.

J is TRBJ1-1 and V is TRBV5-1, with D hard to call. V was trimmed by 5 bases and J by 2 bases, leaving 13 bases between them. The germline V gene encodes CDR1 SGHRS and CDR2 YFSETQ. This CDR3 contains 14 residues. In DNA, the CDR3 is TGCGCCAGCAGAGTTGGGTACGTTAACACTGAAGCTTTCTTT. Residues: CASRVGYVNTEAFF. Full variable domain (outside the CDR3, taken from reference TRBV5-1 and TRBJ1-1): KAGVTQTPRYLIKTRGQQVTLSCSPISGHRSVSWYQQTPGQGLQFLFEYFSETQRNKGNFPGRFSGRQFSNSRSEMNVSTLELGDSALYLCASRVGYVNTEAFFGQGTRLTVV.

This clonotype was picked up a small number of times. This chain links TRBV5-1 with TRBJ2-5; D is unresolved. The CDR3 totals 12 residues. Trimming left V 6 bases short and J 5 bases short, with 11 bases between. The germline gives CDR1 SGHRS, CDR2 YFSETQ. The CDR3 spells CASNLAGETQYF. The DNA of the CDR3 is TGCGCCAGCAATCTCGCTGGCGAGACCCAGTACTTC.

The chain uses TRBV5-6 and TRBJ2-1; maybe TRBD1 (5 bases). The CDR3 is 14 residues long. Between the trimmed V and J ends, which lost 4 bases and 7 bases, there was a span of 15 bases. In germline, CDR1 is SGHDT, CDR2 YYEEEE. The CDR3 DNA sequence: TGTGCCAGCAGCCCTCGGGCAGGGTGGAATGAGCAGTTCTTC. Translated: CASSPRAGWNEQFF.

This clonotype came up a few times. CDR3 residues: CASSRTNTGRFSIYEQFF. CDR3 DNA: TGTGCCAGCAGCCGTACAAATACAGGGCGATTCTCAATCTATGAGCAGTTCTTC. V gene TRBV11-2 combines with J gene TRBJ2-1; possibly TRBD1 for D (6 bases). This CDR3 comprises 18 residues. V dropped 5 bases and J dropped 8 bases, with 28 bases sitting between them. CDR1 SGHAT and CDR2 FQNNGV come from the germline V gene.

At least ten counts were recorded for this clonotype. V gene TRBV20-1 combines with J gene TRBJ2-7; 9 nucleotides agree with TRBD2. V was pared by 0 bases and J by 6 bases, with 6 bases of the junction left unmatched. Germline V CDR1 and CDR2: DFQATT, SNEGSKA (reference sequence). There are 14 residues in the CDR3. The CDR3 loop is CSAREASGNSEQYF. For the CDR3, the DNA is TGCAGTGCTAGAGAGGCTAGCGGGAACTCCGAGCAGTACTTC.

This clonotype was detected ten times or more. The J gene is TRBJ1-4, the V gene TRBV12-3 or TRBV12-4; TRBD1 agrees at 9 bases. The CDR3 totals 14 residues. J gave up 5 bases and V 6 bases, and 4 bases lay outside the gene matches. The CDR3 nucleotides are TGTGCCAGCAGCATGGGACAGGGAAATGAAAAACTGTTTTTT. It codes for CASSMGQGNEKLFF.

The chain is built from TRBV30 and TRBJ2-1; D uncertain. Germline loops: CDR1 GTSNPN, CDR2 SVGIG (reference sequence). The CDR3 length is 13 residues. Trimming removed 1 base from V and 6 bases from J, with 10 bases in between. In DNA, the CDR3 is TGTGCCTGGAGTGATGGGTTCCCCAATGAGCAGTTCTTC. It encodes CAWSDGFPNEQFF.

The rearrangement uses TRBV15 and TRBJ1-2, with unresolved D. V was trimmed by 0 bases and J by 6 bases, leaving 8 bases between them. The CDR3 has 13 amino acids. The germline V gene encodes CDR1 LNHNV and CDR2 YYDKDF (reference sequence). As DNA, the CDR3 is TGTGCCACCAGCAGAGAACAGCCCGATGGCTACACCTTC. This gives the protein CATSREQPDGYTF.

This clonotype came up many times. The V call is TRBV4-1, the J call TRBJ2-5; D is possibly TRBD1 (6 bases). Germline lookup yields CDR1 MGHRA and CDR2 YSYEKL. CDR3 size: 17 residues. Trimming removed 0 bases from V and 2 bases from J, with 16 bases in between. The DNA of the CDR3 is TGCGCCAGCAGCCAAGAGTGGGCAGGGGCTTTGCAAGAGACCCAGTACTTC. Amino acids: CASSQEWAGALQETQYF.

The chain employs TRBV3-1 and TRBJ2-2; D uncertain. The CDR3 runs 16 residues. Germline values: CDR1 LGHDT, CDR2 YNNKEL (reference sequence). The V end was cut by 0 bases, the J end by 7 bases, with 15 bases between. CDR3 DNA sequence: TGTGCCAGCAGCCAAGAGGTTCGGACGGCGAGCGGGGAGCTGTTTTTT. Its protein is CASSQEVRTASGELFF.

This chain connects TRBV11-2 to TRBJ2-7; D not certain. Trimming left V 8 bases short and J 0 bases short, with 17 bases between. CDR3 length equals 15 residues. Germline V gene sequence: CDR1 SGHAT, CDR2 FQNNGV. In DNA form, the CDR3 reads TGTGCCAGCGGTCCTGAGCTGACGAGCTCCTACGAGCAGTACTTC. Translating gives CASGPELTSSYEQYF.

This clonotype was observed a few times. The chain employs TRBV5-1 and TRBJ2-5; D gene ambiguous. Trimming took off 3 bases at V and 7 bases at J, with 13 bases between the two ends. Germline V CDR1 and CDR2: SGHRS, YFSETQ. The CDR3 spans 13 residues. This chain's CDR3 is CASSSSSSGTQYF. The CDR3 DNA reads as TGCGCCAGCAGCTCCTCCAGCTCAGGGACCCAGTACTTC. The full variable domain, rest sourced from reference TRBV5-1 and TRBJ2-5, is KAGVTQTPRYLIKTRGQQVTLSCSPISGHRSVSWYQQTPGQGLQFLFEYFSETQRNKGNFPGRFSGRQFSNSRSEMNVSTLELGDSALYLCASSSSSSGTQYFGPGTRLLVL.

The table lists this clonotype with many counts. V usage is TRBV20-1 and J usage is TRBJ2-1; 8 bases are a match to TRBD2. V shed 4 bases, J shed 3 bases, and the junction held 5 bases outside the gene matches. Looked up from germline, CDR1 is DFQATT and CDR2 is SNEGSKA (reference sequence). This CDR3 is built from 14 residues. The CDR3 sequence is CSATIAGIYNEQFF. Here the CDR3 DNA reads TGCAGTGCTACTATAGCGGGAATCTACAATGAGCAGTTCTTC.

The rearrangement joins TRBV15 to TRBJ2-7; unclear D gene. Germline lookup yields CDR1 LNHNV and CDR2 YYDKDF (reference sequence). The ends were cut back, 7 bases at V and 3 bases at J, with 1 base in the middle. CDR3 length: 9 amino acids. CDR3: CATNYEQYF. For the CDR3, the DNA is TGTGCCACCAACTACGAGCAGTACTTC.

This clonotype appeared many times. The chain links TRBV20-1 to TRBJ2-5, with D maybe TRBD1 (5 bases). This CDR3 comprises 16 residues. Deletions cut 0 bases from V and 2 bases from J, with 16 bases between. Germline V gene lookup returns CDR1 DFQATT and CDR2 SNEGSKA (reference sequence). The CDR3 region is CSARDSVNRPQETQYF. Here the CDR3 DNA reads TGCAGTGCTAGAGATTCGGTCAACAGGCCACAAGAGACCCAGTACTTC.

This clonotype was found a few times. This chain joins TRBV12-3 or TRBV12-4 and TRBJ2-7; 14 positions match TRBD2. J was trimmed by 9 bases and V by 5 bases; bases with no gene match: 9. The CDR3 runs 15 residues. In nucleotides, the CDR3 is TGTGCCAGCAGTACGGGACTAGCGGGGGCCGTCGCGCAGTACTTC. It encodes CASSTGLAGAVAQYF.

As for this clonotype: This sequence may be a read error, since a much larger clone differs from it by one base. V usage is TRBV6-4 and J usage is TRBJ2-2; D is perhaps TRBD1 (5 bases). Trimming took 2 bases from V and 4 from J, leaving 5 bases between them. CDR3 length equals 13 residues. Germline V gene lookup returns CDR1 MRHNA and CDR2 SNTAGT. CDR3 sequence (DNA): TGTGCCAGCAGTGACAGGGGCACCGGGGAGCTGTTTTTT. This translates into CASSDRGTGELFF.

Notes on this clonotype: A clone one base away is much larger, so this may be a read error. The chain combines TRBV28 with TRBJ1-2, with D uncertain. CDR3 size: 15 residues. The germline gives CDR1 MDHEN, CDR2 SYDVKM. CDR3 nucleotides: TGTGCCAGCAGGAGCAACACGGCGTCGGACTATGGCGACACCTTC. Its protein is CASRSNTASDYGDTF.

The chain uses TRBV5-1 and TRBJ2-7, with TRBD1 as a possible D gene (6 bases). V lost 5 bases and J 6 bases, leaving 6 bases between the germline ends. The CDR3 consists of 10 residues. CDR1 is SGHRS and CDR2 is YFSETQ in the germline V gene. The CDR3 nucleotides read TGCGCCAGCAGACAGGGCGAGCAGTACTTC. Its translation is CASRQGEQYF.

This clonotype was counted ten times or more. The V call is TRBV7-2, the J call TRBJ1-2, with TRBD1 identical over 9 bases. Germline lookup yields CDR1 SGHTA and CDR2 FQGNSA. CDR3 length: 17 amino acids. Losses at the gene ends were 4 bases for V and 3 bases for J; bases not matched to a gene: 12. This CDR3 reads CASSSQSIQGAHYGYTF. CDR3 sequence (DNA): TGTGCCAGCAGCTCGCAAAGTATACAGGGGGCCCACTATGGCTACACCTTC.

At least ten counts were recorded for this clonotype. The chain carries TRBV27 and TRBJ1-2; D call uncertain. CDR1 is MNHEY and CDR2 is SMNVEV in the germline V gene (reference sequence). Between the trimmed V and J ends, which lost 5 bases and 8 bases, there was a span of 18 bases. CDR3 length equals 14 residues. The CDR3 coding sequence is TGTGCCAGCAGTCTCATCTACCCCGGACGCGGCTACACCTTC. Encoded protein: CASSLIYPGRGYTF.